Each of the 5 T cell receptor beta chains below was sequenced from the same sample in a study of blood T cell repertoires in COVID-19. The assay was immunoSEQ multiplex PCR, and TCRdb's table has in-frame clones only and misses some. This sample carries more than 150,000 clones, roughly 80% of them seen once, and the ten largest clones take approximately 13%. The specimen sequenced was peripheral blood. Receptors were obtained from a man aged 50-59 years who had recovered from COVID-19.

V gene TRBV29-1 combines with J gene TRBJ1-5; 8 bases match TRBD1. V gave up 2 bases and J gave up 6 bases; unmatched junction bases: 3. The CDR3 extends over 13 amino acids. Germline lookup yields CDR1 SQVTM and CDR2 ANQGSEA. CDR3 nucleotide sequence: TGCAGCGTTGAACAGGGGGCAGGTCAGCCCCAGCATTTT. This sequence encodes CSVEQGAGQPQHF.

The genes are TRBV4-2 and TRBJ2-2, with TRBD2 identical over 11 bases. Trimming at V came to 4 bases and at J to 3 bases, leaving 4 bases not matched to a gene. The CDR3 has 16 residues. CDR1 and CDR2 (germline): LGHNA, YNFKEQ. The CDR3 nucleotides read TGTGCCAGCAGCCTTAGCGGGAGGGAGGACACCGGGGAGCTGTTTTTT. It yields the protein CASSLSGREDTGELFF.

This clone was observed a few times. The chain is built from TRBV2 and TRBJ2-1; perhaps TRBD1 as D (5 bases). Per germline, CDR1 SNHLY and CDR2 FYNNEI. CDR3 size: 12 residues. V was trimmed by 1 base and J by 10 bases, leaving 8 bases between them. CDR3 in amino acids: CASSEGGWEQFF. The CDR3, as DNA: TGTGCCAGCAGTGAAGGGGGCTGGGAGCAGTTCTTC. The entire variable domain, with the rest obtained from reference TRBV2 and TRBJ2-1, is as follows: EPEVTQTPSHQVTQMGQEVILRCVPISNHLYFYWYRQILGQKVEFLVSFYNNEISEKSEIFDDQFSVERPDGSNFTLKIRSTKLEDSAMYFCASSEGGWEQFFGPGTRLTVL.

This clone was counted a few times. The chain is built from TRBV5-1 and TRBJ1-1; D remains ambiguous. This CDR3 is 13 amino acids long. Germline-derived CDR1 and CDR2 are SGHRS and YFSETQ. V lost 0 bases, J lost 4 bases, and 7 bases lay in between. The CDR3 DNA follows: TGCGCCAGCAGCTTGGCGGACTCCACTGAAGCTTTCTTT. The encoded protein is CASSLADSTEAFF.

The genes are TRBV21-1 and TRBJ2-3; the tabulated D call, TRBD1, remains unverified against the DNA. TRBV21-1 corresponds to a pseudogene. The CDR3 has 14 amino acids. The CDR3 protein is CASSNHRKGDTQYF. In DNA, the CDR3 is TGTGCCAGCAGCAATCACAGGAAAGGGGATACGCAGTATTTT.